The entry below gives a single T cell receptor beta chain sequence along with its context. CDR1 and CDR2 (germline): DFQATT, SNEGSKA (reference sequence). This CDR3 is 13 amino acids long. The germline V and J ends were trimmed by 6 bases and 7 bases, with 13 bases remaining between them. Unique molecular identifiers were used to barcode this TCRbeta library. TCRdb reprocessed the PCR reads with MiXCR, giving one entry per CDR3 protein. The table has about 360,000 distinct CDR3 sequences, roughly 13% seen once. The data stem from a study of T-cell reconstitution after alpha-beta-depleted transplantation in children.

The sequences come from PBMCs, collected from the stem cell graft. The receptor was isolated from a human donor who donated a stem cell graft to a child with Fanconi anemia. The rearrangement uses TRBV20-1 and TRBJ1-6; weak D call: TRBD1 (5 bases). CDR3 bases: TGCAGTGCCCCGGGGGGGAAGAATTCACCCCTCCACTTT. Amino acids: CSAPGGKNSPLHF.